A single sample is the source of the 8 T cell receptor beta chains below, sequenced in a study of beta chain features in type 1 diabetes. The investigators reverse transcribed all of the isolated RNA, so they sequenced expressed TCRB transcripts. Data came from immunoSEQ multiplex PCR; TCRdb stores just in-frame clones and leaves some out. This table has 350,000 to 450,000 clones, roughly 16% appearing once. The sequenced sample consisted of naive CD4+ T cells from blood. The origin of the receptors is a woman between 18 and 29 years old in good health.

This clone was picked up a small number of times. The J gene is TRBJ2-1, the V gene TRBV15, with 10 bases lining up with TRBD1. V was clipped by 5 bases and J by 7 bases; unmatched bases: 8. The CDR3 runs 15 residues. Germline V gene data show CDR1 as LNHNV and CDR2 as YYDKDF (reference sequence). CDR3 amino acids: CATSRRQGARNEQFF. CDR3 DNA: TGTGCCACCAGCCGGAGACAGGGGGCAAGGAATGAGCAGTTCTTC.

This clone occurred a few times. At the DNA level, this CDR3 is encoded by other sequences in the same sample as well. The chain combines TRBV30 with TRBJ1-2; a weak D match, TRBD1 (5 bases). Trimming took 0 bases from V and 8 from J, leaving 13 bases between them. The CDR3 sequence is 13 residues long. The germline CDR1 and CDR2 sequences are GTSNPN and SVGIG (reference sequence). In DNA, the CDR3 is TGTGCCTGGAGTGTACTTGGGGCTACCGGCTACACCTTC. Residues: CAWSVLGATGYTF. Variable domain in full (rest from reference TRBV30 and TRBJ1-2): SQTIHQWPATLVQPVGSPLSLECTVEGTSNPNLYWYRQAAGRGLQLLFYSVGIGQISSEVPQNLSASRPQDRQFILSSKKLLLSDSGFYLCAWSVLGATGYTFGSGTRLTVV.

J is TRBJ2-1 and V is TRBV29-1; the match to TRBD2 covers 8 bases. V shed 1 base and J 1 base; nucleotides not matched to a gene: 9. This CDR3 is 17 amino acids long. The germline CDR1 and CDR2 sequences are SQVTM and ANQGSEA. In nucleotides, the CDR3 is TGCAGCGTTGAAGGTGCACTAGCGGTAAATTCCTACAATGAGCAGTTCTTC. It translates to CSVEGALAVNSYNEQFF.

This chain connects TRBV21-1 to TRBJ1-2; the table's D call TRBD1 went unverified against the DNA. TRBV21-1 is listed as a pseudogene. The CDR3 consists of 16 residues. In DNA form, the CDR3 reads TGTGCCAGCAGCAAAAGTGGCGGACAGGGGCTTTATGGCTACACCTTC. Translating gives CASSKSGGQGLYGYTF.

Comment on this clone: The same CDR3 arises from other DNA sequences in this sample as well. The chain is built from TRBV9 and TRBJ2-5; tentative D call: TRBD1 (6 bases). The CDR3 is 13 residues long. V was cut by 0 bases and J by 5 bases, with 8 bases left in between. Germline assignment: CDR1 SGDLS and CDR2 YYNGEE. The CDR3 protein is CASSVDRGETQYF. The CDR3, as DNA: TGTGCCAGCAGCGTAGATAGGGGGGAGACCCAGTACTTC.

This chain links TRBV25-1 with TRBJ2-5, with D hard to call. This CDR3 is 14 amino acids long. Germline CDR1 MGHDK, CDR2 SYGVNS. Trimming removed 3 bases from V and 1 base from J, with 9 bases in between. This chain's CDR3 is CASSDRHTQETQYF. The CDR3 DNA is TGTGCCAGCAGTGATCGACATACCCAAGAGACCCAGTACTTC.

This rearrangement joins TRBV19 to TRBJ2-1; 12 bases line up with TRBD2. This CDR3 spans 16 amino acids. The germline CDR1 and CDR2 sequences are LNHDA and SQIVND (reference sequence). J lost 6 bases, V lost 5 bases, and 8 bases had no gene match. In DNA form, the CDR3 reads TGTGCCAGTAGTGGGAGGACTAGCGGGAAAACCAATGAGCAGTTCTTC. Protein product: CASSGRTSGKTNEQFF.

This chain connects TRBV11-2 to TRBJ2-5; D might be TRBD2 (6 bases). Trimming took 5 bases from V and 2 from J, leaving 15 bases between them. There are 15 residues in the CDR3. Germline CDR1 is SGHAT and CDR2 is FQNNGV. The CDR3 reads CASSRAAGFQETQYF. The CDR3 nucleotides are TGTGCCAGCAGCCGCGCGGCGGGGTTTCAAGAGACCCAGTACTTC.